This is a list of T cell receptor beta chains from one sample in a study of regulatory T cells in long-lasting Graves disease. Each CDR3 protein is one row after TCRdb ran MiXCR on the multiplex PCR reads. The top ten clones hold over 15% of a sample with about 470,000 distinct CDR3 sequences, about 15% of them seen once. These data also featured in a second study, about T cells in Graves' hyperthyroidism and ophthalmopathy.

This material consisted of peripheral blood mononuclear cells (PBMCs), taken at new diagnosis, from a patient treated with antithyroid drugs. The receptors were gathered from a woman in her 30s with Graves disease. The CDR3 runs from the conserved cysteine through the conserved F or W. D genes are given only for firm matches. The size entry is marked missing in some rows and otherwise reads once, few, many or a size class.

V gene	J gene	D gene	CDR3 length	clone size	CDR3 DNA	CDR3 protein
TRBV4-1	TRBJ2-1	-	14	many	TGCGCCAGCAGCCAGGGTACTAGGGACAATGAGCAGTTCTTC	CASSQGTRDNEQFF
TRBV7-3	TRBJ2-2	TRBD2	18	-	TGTGCCAGCAGCTTATTAGCGGGAGGCCGGAGAGACACCGGGGAGCTGTTTTTT	CASSLLAGGRRDTGELFF
TRBV6-2/TRBV6-3	TRBJ2-1	-	16	-	TGTGCCAGCAGAACCCGGTGCCGGAGCTCCTACAATGAGCAGTTCTTC	CASRTRCRSSYNEQFF
TRBV11-3	TRBJ2-5	-	15	many	TGTGCCAGCAGCGGAAGGAGGGCCGGGGTAGAGACCCAGTACTTC	CASSGRRAGVETQYF
TRBV3-1	TRBJ2-7	TRBD2	16	many	TGTGCCAGCAGCCAAGAACTAGCGGGAGGGCCGCGAGAGCAGTACTTC	CASSQELAGGPREQYF
TRBV7-9	TRBJ2-7	TRBD1	14	-	TGTGCCAGCAGCTTCGACAGGGGGGGAGACTCGGAGTACTTC	CASSFDRGGDSEYF
TRBV29-1	TRBJ1-3	-	11	-	TGCAGCGCTGAACAGCGAAACACCATATATTTT	CSAEQRNTIYF
TRBV5-6	TRBJ2-7	-	15	-	TGTGCCAGCGCCTTGATGGGGGTTCTCGTGGGCGAGCAGTACTTC	CASALMGVLVGEQYF
TRBV7-9	TRBJ1-2	-	12	few	TGTGCCAGCAGCTTAGGCGGTTTTGGCTACACCTTC	CASSLGGFGYTF
TRBV6-1	TRBJ2-7	-	16	few	TGTGCCAGCAGCGAAATTTTGGGGGAGGTCCCCTACGAGCAGTACTTC	CASSEILGEVPYEQYF
TRBV7-9	TRBJ2-1	-	15	many	TGTGCCAGCAGCCCACGGGACCTTGCCTACAATGAGCAGTTCTTC	CASSPRDLAYNEQFF
TRBV10-1	TRBJ2-1	-	14	many	TGCGCCAGCAGCAATTCTCCTGGGGGCGGTGAGCAGTTCTTC	CASSNSPGGGEQFF
TRBV29-1	TRBJ2-2	-	14	once	TGCAGCGTTGGGGGGGTTCAGGGAACCGGGGAGCTGTTTTTT	CSVGGVQGTGELFF
TRBV30	TRBJ1-1	-	15	many	TGTGCCTGGAGTTTATCCCGACAGGTTTTGGCTGAAGCTTTCTTT	CAWSLSRQVLAEAFF
TRBV30	TRBJ1-1	-	12	many	TGTGCCTGGAGTGCCGGAGACACTGAAGCTTTCTTT	CAWSAGDTEAFF
TRBV6-2/TRBV6-3	TRBJ2-7	-	11	few	TGTGCCACCGGACGGTCCTACGAGCAGTACTTC	CATGRSYEQYF
TRBV15	TRBJ2-1	-	13	-	TGTGCCACCAGCAGAGATCGGGGCGACGGGCAGTTCTTC	CATSRDRGDGQFF
TRBV30	TRBJ2-7	-	11	many	TGTGCCTGGAGAGGTCTCTACGAGCAGTACTTC	CAWRGLYEQYF
TRBV19	TRBJ2-3	TRBD2	18	many	TGTGCCAGTAGTCCGGGACTAGCGATTTCAATAAGTACAGATACGCAGTATTTT	CASSPGLAISISTDTQYF
TRBV11-3	TRBJ2-5	-	14	-	TGTGCCAGCAGCTTAGATTGGGGGGAAGAGACCCAGTACTTT	CASSLDWGEETQYF
TRBV24-1	TRBJ2-5	TRBD1	15	many	TGTGCCACCAGTGATGGGGGGACAGGTGAAGAGACCCAGTACTTC	CATSDGGTGEETQYF
TRBV5-1	TRBJ1-2	-	16	few	TGCGCCGGCAGTCTCGAGTTCCCAGGGTTGGACGGTGGCTACACCTTC	CAGSLEFPGLDGGYTF
TRBV11-2	TRBJ2-5	TRBD2	14	many	TGTGCCAGCAGCCTCGGACTAGCGGGAGAGACCCAGTACTTC	CASSLGLAGETQYF
TRBV12-3/TRBV12-4	TRBJ2-7	TRBD1	14	many	TGTGCCAGCAGTTCGACAGGGTACTCCTACGAGCAGTACTTC	CASSSTGYSYEQYF
TRBV6-2/TRBV6-3	TRBJ1-6	-	15	-	TGTGCCAGCAGTTACGGAGCCGATCGGAATTCACCCCTCCACTTT	CASSYGADRNSPLHF
TRBV11-2	TRBJ2-7	-	16	-	TGTGCCAGCAGCTCGGTAAAGTGGGGGGCGCGGAACGAGCAGTACTTC	CASSSVKWGARNEQYF
TRBV11-2	TRBJ2-1	TRBD1	13	many	TGTGCCAGTGGGACAGGGGACTACAATGAGCAGTTCTTC	CASGTGDYNEQFF
TRBV7-3	TRBJ2-5	TRBD1	13	many	TGTGCCAGCAGCCCGGGACAGAAAGAGACCCAGTACTTC	CASSPGQKETQYF
TRBV13	TRBJ2-3	-	12	many	TGTGCCAGCAGCCCTCACACAGATACGCAGTATTTT	CASSPHTDTQYF
TRBV7-9	TRBJ1-1	-	17	few	TGTGCCAGCAGCCCTCCCGCTTTCCTCGGGGGTAACACTGAAGCTTTCTTT	CASSPPAFLGGNTEAFF
TRBV20-1	TRBJ1-2	TRBD1	14	many	TGCAGTGCTTCTCAGACAGGGTGGAGTTATGGCTACACCTTC	CSASQTGWSYGYTF
TRBV3-1	TRBJ1-4	TRBD1	14	-	TGTGCCAGCAGCCCTACAGGGGGATATGAAAAACTGTTTTTT	CASSPTGGYEKLFF
TRBV2	TRBJ1-5	TRBD1	18	many	TGTGCCAGCAGTACCGGGACAGGGGTCCAGGAGGGCAATCAGCCCCAGCATTTT	CASSTGTGVQEGNQPQHF
TRBV29-1	TRBJ2-5	TRBD2	16	many	TGCAGCGTAGCCGGGAGCGGGAGGGCCGGTATGGAGACCCAGTACTTC	CSVAGSGRAGMETQYF
TRBV12-3/TRBV12-4	TRBJ2-7	TRBD2	15	-	TGTGCCAGCAGTTCCCAGCCGGGACTACCCTACGAGCAGTACTTC	CASSSQPGLPYEQYF
TRBV30	TRBJ1-1	TRBD1	14	many	TGTGCCTGGAGAAATCTCGTCTCTGGACAGGGAGCTTTCTTT	CAWRNLVSGQGAFF
TRBV7-3	TRBJ2-1	TRBD2	17	few	TGTGCCAGTTCCGGGACTAGCGGTCTTAGAGGTTCCAATGAGCAGTTCTTC	CASSGTSGLRGSNEQFF
TRBV6-2/TRBV6-3	TRBJ2-7	TRBD1	16	few	TGTGCCAGCAGTTATCTCCCGGGACAGGGACCCTACGAGCAGTACTTC	CASSYLPGQGPYEQYF
TRBV12-3/TRBV12-4	TRBJ2-7	-	14	many	TGTGCCAGCAGTTTTACCCTTGGGGCCTACGAGCAGTACTTC	CASSFTLGAYEQYF
TRBV6-5	TRBJ2-7	TRBD1	15	many	TGTGCCAGCAGTTACTCGACAGGGGAAACTTACGAGCAGTACTTC	CASSYSTGETYEQYF
TRBV20-1	TRBJ2-4	-	14	few	TGCAGTGCTAGAGGAGCCTTAGCCAAAAACATTCAGTACTTC	CSARGALAKNIQYF
TRBV18	TRBJ2-1	-	14	many	TGTGCCAGCTCACCATCCGGACTCTACAATGAGCAGTTCTTC	CASSPSGLYNEQFF
TRBV24-1	TRBJ1-5	-	14	-	TGTGCCACCAGTGATCCTTTGGGAGATCAGCCCCAGCATTTT	CATSDPLGDQPQHF
TRBV7-6	TRBJ2-1	-	12	many	TGTGCCAGCAGCTTTCGGATGGATGAGCAGTTCTTC	CASSFRMDEQFF
TRBV3-1	TRBJ2-5	-	12	once	TGTGCCAGCAGCCCAAACTCGAGAGGGCAGTACTTC	CASSPNSRGQYF